What follows are 32 T cell receptor beta chains derived from one specimen sequenced in a study of shared clonotypes between healthy human individuals. Using immunoSEQ multiplex PCR, the repertoire was profiled, and TCRdb retains in-frame clones only, with some absent. This sample carries 1,100,000 or so clones, around 78% of them seen once, and the ten largest clones take 0.5% to 0.6%. The specimen was memory CD4+ T cells from PBMCs. Subset described: CD45RA-negative fraction. The source of these receptors is a man younger than 35 in good health. Some clones in this sample may be carry-over from other donors' samples.

The chain links TRBV28 to TRBJ2-2; D ambiguous. The CDR3 is 12 amino acids. Trimming took 1 base from V and 7 from J, leaving 4 bases between them. CDR1 and CDR2 (germline): MDHEN, SYDVKM. CDR3 region: CASSLLFGELFF. As DNA, the CDR3 is TGTGCCAGCAGTTTATTATTCGGGGAGCTGTTTTTT.

The chain carries TRBV5-6 and TRBJ2-3, with D maybe TRBD2 (6 bases). CDR3 size: 17 residues. V was cut by 4 bases and J by 2 bases, with 20 bases left in between. Germline V gives CDR1 SGHDT, CDR2 YYEEEE. CDR3 nucleotide sequence: TGTGCCAGCAGCCCCCCCTCCTTAGCGGAATACACAGATACGCAGTATTTT. It translates to CASSPPSLAEYTDTQYF. The full variable domain, completed using reference TRBV5-6 and TRBJ2-3, is DAGVTQSPTHLIKTRGQQVTLRCSPKSGHDTVSWYQQALGQGPQFIFQYYEEEERQRGNFPDRFSGHQFPNYSSELNVNALLLGDSALYLCASSPPSLAEYTDTQYFGPGTRLTVL.

This sequence joins TRBV7-9 and TRBJ2-3; D is uncertain. The germline V and J ends were trimmed by 6 bases and 8 bases, with 15 bases remaining between them. The CDR3 consists of 13 residues. CDR1 is SEHNR and CDR2 is FQNEAQ in the germline V gene (reference sequence). CDR3 protein: CASRPQSTRTQYF. The CDR3 nucleotides are TGTGCCAGCAGACCCCAATCTACTCGTACGCAGTATTTT.

V and J are TRBV28 and TRBJ1-2; TRBD1 agrees at 8 bases. Trimming at V came to 6 bases and at J to 7 bases, leaving 7 bases not matched to a gene. The CDR3 totals 13 residues. Germline lookup yields CDR1 MDHEN and CDR2 SYDVKM. Written as DNA, the CDR3 is TGTGCCAGCAGCAGTGGGACAGGCGGTGGCTACACCTTC. This gives the protein CASSSGTGGGYTF.

This clone was observed a single time. This sequence joins TRBV7-2 and TRBJ1-1, with a tentative D call TRBD1 (6 bases). The CDR3 extends over 13 amino acids. From germline, CDR1 is SGHTA and CDR2 FQGNSA. V shed 7 bases and J shed 9 bases, with 18 bases lying between them. CDR3 in DNA: TGTGCCAGCAACATTGGGGGGCTCGGCCAAGCTTTCTTT. Its translation: CASNIGGLGQAFF.

V and J are TRBV14 and TRBJ2-3; the D gene could be TRBD1 or TRBD2 (5 bases each). The V gene's germline CDR1 is SGHDN and CDR2 FVKESK. This CDR3 has 16 residues. With 0 bases removed from V and 2 bases from J, the gap between germline ends came to 12 bases. The chain's CDR3 is CASSQDGGYITDTQYF. Written as DNA, the CDR3 is TGTGCCAGCAGCCAAGATGGGGGATATATCACAGATACGCAGTATTTT.

In the case of this clone: Other DNA sequences in the same sample also yield this CDR3. The chain has TRBV5-1 and TRBJ1-5; the D is unclear. The V gene lost 0 bases and the J gene lost 3 bases, with 4 bases spanning the gap. The CDR3 has 13 residues. Germline V CDR1 and CDR2: SGHRS, YFSETQ. CDR3 coding DNA: TGCGCCAGCAGCTTGGGGGACAATCAGCCCCAGCATTTT. This encodes CASSLGDNQPQHF.

A note on this clone: A far larger clone is only one base removed, so a read error is likely. Additional DNA sequences in this sample encode the identical CDR3. The V gene is TRBV7-3, the J gene TRBJ2-3; D is ambiguous. Per the germline V gene, CDR1 is SGHTA and CDR2 is FQGTGA. The V end was cut by 2 bases, the J end by 2 bases, with 8 bases between. This CDR3 region has 14 residues. CDR3 DNA sequence: TGTGCCAGCAGCTTAGACGGCAACACAGATACGCAGTATTTT. Protein sequence: CASSLDGNTDTQYF.

This chain uses TRBV7-9 with TRBJ2-7; D possibly matches TRBD1 or TRBD2 (5 bases each). Trimming removed 7 bases from V and 5 bases from J, with 18 bases in between. From germline, CDR1 is SEHNR and CDR2 FQNEAQ (reference sequence). The CDR3 is 14 residues long. The CDR3 DNA is TGTGCCAGCACCCCCCCCGGGACGGAAAACGAGCAGTACTTC. Protein: CASTPPGTENEQYF.

Only one count was recorded for this clone. The rearrangement joins TRBV27 to TRBJ2-2; TRBD2 matches at 9 bases. From germline, CDR1 is MNHEY and CDR2 SMNVEV (reference sequence). The CDR3 length is 15 residues. The V segment lost 8 bases and the J segment 1 base; nucleotides outside the gene matches: 5. This chain's CDR3 is CASSSSGKNTGELFF. CDR3 coding DNA: TGTGCCAGCTCATCTAGCGGGAAGAACACCGGGGAGCTGTTTTTT.

Comment on this clone: Other DNA variants within this sample encode the same CDR3. This chain's CDR3 is CASSLAGGYEQYF. Here the CDR3 DNA reads TGTGCCAGCAGTTTAGCAGGGGGCTACGAGCAGTACTTC. The chain uses TRBV27 and TRBJ2-7, with 7 bases identical to TRBD1. Germline V CDR1 and CDR2: MNHEY, SMNVEV (reference sequence). The CDR3 runs to 13 residues. V lost 2 bases and J lost 3; bases outside the gene matches: 1.

The chain uses TRBV5-1 and TRBJ1-2; 8 bases align to TRBD1. V lost 3 bases and J lost 4; bases outside the gene matches: 8. Germline-derived CDR1 and CDR2 are SGHRS and YFSETQ. The CDR3 has 15 amino acids. The DNA of the CDR3 is TGCGCCAGCAGCTCTTCAGGGGGCCCGTCCTATGGCTACACCTTC. This sequence encodes CASSSSGGPSYGYTF.

V is TRBV15 and J is TRBJ2-7; TRBD1 might be the D (5 bases). V was cut by 1 base and J by 6 bases, with 16 bases left in between. The CDR3 is made up of 15 amino acids. The germline gives CDR1 LNHNV, CDR2 YYDKDF (reference sequence). The CDR3 coding sequence is TGTGCCACCAGCAGAGCTCCAGGGCGCGCCGGCGAGCAGTACTTC. It translates to CATSRAPGRAGEQYF.

The chain recombines TRBV30 with TRBJ2-2; perhaps D is TRBD1 or TRBD2 (6 bases each). CDR1 is GTSNPN, CDR2 SVGIG, per germline (reference sequence). Trimming stripped 2 bases from V and 9 bases from J, with 13 bases between. CDR3 size: 13 residues. CDR3 protein: CAWSPSGGRELFF. DNA of the CDR3: TGTGCCTGGAGTCCCTCCGGGGGCCGGGAGCTGTTTTTT.

The rearrangement joins TRBV5-1 to TRBJ2-1; 7 bases line up with TRBD1. With 3 bases clipped from V and 4 bases from J, the junction kept 10 bases outside the gene matches. This CDR3 contains 16 residues. Germline CDR1 SGHRS, CDR2 YFSETQ. The CDR3 nucleotides are TGCGCCAGCAGCTGGACGACCGGGACAGTTTACAATGAGCAGTTCTTC. Translated, it gives CASSWTTGTVYNEQFF. Full variable domain (rest looked up from reference TRBV5-1 and TRBJ2-1): KAGVTQTPRYLIKTRGQQVTLSCSPISGHRSVSWYQQTPGQGLQFLFEYFSETQRNKGNFPGRFSGRQFSNSRSEMNVSTLELGDSALYLCASSWTTGTVYNEQFFGPGTRLTVL.

The chain carries TRBV28 and TRBJ2-3; unclear D gene. Trimming cost V 5 bases and J 0 bases, with 15 bases left between them. Per the germline V gene, CDR1 is MDHEN and CDR2 is SYDVKM. This CDR3 contains 16 residues. CDR3 loop: CASSERTPVSTDTQYF. DNA for the CDR3: TGTGCCAGCAGTGAAAGGACCCCCGTAAGCACAGATACGCAGTATTTT.

This clone came up once. The V call is TRBV18, the J call TRBJ2-7; D assignment may be TRBD1 or TRBD2 (5 bases each). The V and J ends lost 3 bases and 0 bases respectively, with 12 bases between them. CDR3 size: 15 residues. Germline CDR1 KGHSH, CDR2 LQKENI. CDR3 in amino acids: CASSPQGVISYEQYF. In nucleotides, the CDR3 is TGTGCCAGCTCACCCCAGGGAGTTATCTCCTACGAGCAGTACTTC.

This chain links TRBV7-2 with TRBJ2-1; D possibly corresponds to TRBD1 (6 bases). The CDR3 is made up of 16 amino acids. Per germline, CDR1 SGHTA and CDR2 FQGNSA. With 2 bases removed from V and 2 bases from J, the gap between germline ends came to 13 bases. CDR3 amino acids: CASSLSGTPTYNEQFF. As DNA, the CDR3 is TGTGCCAGCAGCTTATCCGGGACACCAACCTACAATGAGCAGTTCTTC. Looking up the rest from reference TRBV7-2 and TRBJ2-1 gives the full variable domain: GAGVSQSPSNKVTEKGKDVELRCDPISGHTALYWYRQSLGQGLEFLIYFQGNSAPDKSGLPSDRFSAERTGGSVSTLTIQRTQQEDSAVYLCASSLSGTPTYNEQFFGPGTRLTVL.

There are a few counts of this clone. The CDR3: CSGTENEKLFF. The DNA for the CDR3 is TGCAGCGGGACGGAGAATGAAAAACTGTTTTTT. The rearrangement joins TRBV29-1 to TRBJ1-4; no reliable D call. Looked up from germline, CDR1 is SQVTM and CDR2 is ANQGSEA. V lost 7 bases to trimming and J lost 5 bases, with 8 bases between them. This CDR3 region has 11 residues. The whole variable domain, remainder taken from reference TRBV29-1 and TRBJ1-4, is SAVISQKPSRDICQRGTSLTIQCQVDSQVTMMFWYRQQPGQSLTLIATANQGSEATYESGFVIDKFPISRPNLTFSTLTVSNMSPEDSSIYLCSGTENEKLFFGSGTQLSVL.

The rearrangement uses TRBV7-2 and TRBJ2-3, with 7 bases that match TRBD2. Germline V lookup: CDR1 SGHTA, CDR2 FQGNSA. V gave up 3 bases and J gave up 2 bases; unmatched junction bases: 5. There are 15 residues in the CDR3. This chain's CDR3 is CASSLSSGFTDTQYF. The CDR3 coding sequence is TGTGCCAGCAGCTTGTCTAGCGGTTTCACAGATACGCAGTATTTT.

About this clone: A much larger clone differs by one base, so this may be a read error. This chain links TRBV7-9 with TRBJ1-1, with D possibly matching TRBD1 (6 bases). V was trimmed by 1 base and J by 0 bases, leaving 6 bases between them. CDR1 is SEHNR and CDR2 is FQNEAQ in the germline V gene (reference sequence). The CDR3 runs 14 residues. DNA for the CDR3: TGTGCCAGCAGCTTAGACAGGGTGAACACTGAAGCTTTCTTT. Protein product: CASSLDRVNTEAFF. The whole variable domain, filled in from reference TRBV7-9 and TRBJ1-1, reads DTGVSQNPRHKITKRGQNVTFRCDPISEHNRLYWYRQTLGQGPEFLTYFQNEAQLEKSRLLSDRFSAERPKGSFSTLEIQRTEQGDSAMYLCASSLDRVNTEAFFGQGTRLTVV.

Remarks on this clone: With a much larger clone just one base away, this may be a read error. At the DNA level, this CDR3 is encoded by other sequences in the same sample as well. The V gene is TRBV6-6, the J gene TRBJ2-1; D not certain. CDR1 and CDR2 (germline): MNHNY, SVGAGI (reference sequence). V lost 5 bases, J lost 4 bases, and 3 bases lay in between. The CDR3 totals 11 residues. The CDR3 protein is CASSPYNEQFF. The DNA of the CDR3 is TGTGCCAGCAGTCCTTACAATGAGCAGTTCTTC.

In nucleotides, the CDR3 is TGTGCCAGCAGCTATCACTACGAGCAGTACTTC. The encoded protein is CASSYHYEQYF. The V gene is TRBV7-2, the J gene TRBJ2-7; D gene unclear. V lost 4 bases to trimming and J lost 3 bases, with 4 bases between them. Germline values: CDR1 SGHTA, CDR2 FQGNSA. The CDR3 is 11 residues long.

This chain connects TRBV5-1 to TRBJ2-2; D uncertain. There are 16 residues in the CDR3. CDR1 is SGHRS and CDR2 is YFSETQ in the germline V gene. V lost 0 bases to trimming and J lost 3 bases, with 12 bases between them. CDR3 amino acids: CASSLALGSDTGELFF. The CDR3 bases are TGCGCCAGCAGCTTGGCTCTGGGGTCGGACACCGGGGAGCTGTTTTTT.

In its sample, this clone was seen once. The rearrangement uses TRBV23-1 and TRBJ1-1; weak D call: TRBD1 (5 bases). TRBV23-1 is an open reading frame whose function is uncertain. The CDR3 contains 15 residues. Trimming stripped 3 bases from V and 1 base from J, with 12 bases between. The CDR3 nucleotides are TGCGCCAGCAGTCACCACGGCAGGGCGAACACTGAAGCTTTCTTT. Its translation is CASSHHGRANTEAFF.

This chain connects TRBV4-2 to TRBJ2-2; D remains unclear. V lost 4 bases and J lost 4, with 7 bases in between. This CDR3 has 13 residues. Germline V gene sequence: CDR1 LGHNA, CDR2 YNFKEQ. CDR3 sequence reads: CASSPQATGELFF. The CDR3 DNA reads TGTGCCAGCAGCCCCCAGGCCACCGGGGAGCTGTTTTTT.

Comment on this clone: At one of its ends the junction is not consistent with the germline gene, which may arise from a read error. V gene TRBV5-4 combines with J gene TRBJ2-7, with D possibly being TRBD2 (5 bases). The germline V gene has CDR1 SGHNT and CDR2 YYREEE (reference sequence). CDR3 length: 14 residues. The CDR3 here is CASSSIPSSHEQYF. The DNA for the CDR3 is TGTGCCAGCAGCTCAATTCCTAGCTCCCACGAGCAGTACTTC.

This clone has more than one count but fewer than ten. The rearrangement joins TRBV10-2 to TRBJ2-4; no reliable D call. CDR1 is WSHSY and CDR2 is SAAADI in the germline V gene. The CDR3 extends over 12 amino acids. Trimming took off 7 bases at V and 5 bases at J, with 9 bases between the two ends. The CDR3 is CASTPDQNIQYF. CDR3 nucleotide sequence: TGCGCCAGCACACCCGACCAAAACATTCAGTACTTC.

The chain couples TRBV5-4 to TRBJ1-1; maybe TRBD1 (5 bases). The germline V and J ends were trimmed by 2 bases and 5 bases, with 19 bases remaining between them. The CDR3 totals 16 residues. Per germline, CDR1 SGHNT and CDR2 YYREEE (reference sequence). Here the CDR3 DNA reads TGTGCCAGCAGCTTATTTAACAGGAGGGGAGGGACTGAAGCTTTCTTT. Translating it yields CASSLFNRRGGTEAFF.

The chain's CDR3 is CASSTGQGYTF. In DNA, the CDR3 is TGTGCCAGCAGCACCGGACAGGGCTACACCTTC. This chain uses TRBV5-6 with TRBJ1-2; the D gene is possibly TRBD1 (6 bases). Germline V CDR1 and CDR2: SGHDT, YYEEEE. The CDR3 extends over 11 amino acids. Trimming shortened V by 4 bases and J by 8 bases, and 9 bases separated the two germline ends.

Concerning this clone itself: The sample has other DNA sequences that encode this CDR3 too. This rearrangement joins TRBV28 to TRBJ1-2; D is unclear. This CDR3 comprises 11 residues. The germline V and J ends were trimmed by 2 bases and 4 bases, with 2 bases remaining between them. In germline, CDR1 is MDHEN, CDR2 SYDVKM. The DNA for the CDR3 is TGTGCCAGCAGTTTAGCCTATGGCTACACCTTC. It yields the protein CASSLAYGYTF.

J is TRBJ2-3 and V is TRBV9; no reliable D call. Germline assignment: CDR1 SGDLS and CDR2 YYNGEE. With 2 bases removed from V and 2 bases from J, the gap between germline ends came to 9 bases. The CDR3 sequence is 14 residues long. The CDR3 region is CASSVRGTTDTQYF. The CDR3 DNA follows: TGTGCCAGCAGCGTTCGAGGAACCACAGATACGCAGTATTTT.